This entry features one T cell receptor (beta chain) sequence. The target antigen is unknown. The sample is drawn from a study of immune evolution from preneoplasia to lung adenocarcinoma. Across the study: HLA loss of heterozygosity: roughly 6.4% AIS, about 15% MIA, about 35% ADC, none AAH.

Whole-study findings and limits: Top clone share appeared to fall from AAH through AIS, MIA, adenocarcinoma. Normal lung had highest clonality; later lesions appeared denser, more diverse.

Histologic diagnosis was independently verified by two lung pathologists. Clones were read by immunoSEQ multiplex PCR, and TCRdb kept only the in-frame ones, dropping some. The data show thousands of clones, 75% to 85% seen once. Input material: FFPE minimally invasive lung adenocarcinoma tissue. The TCR originated in a person aged 55 to 70 with lung adenocarcinoma.

This CDR3 reads CASSLSGGTGEQYF. The CDR3 DNA reads as TGTGCCAGCAGTTTATCAGGGGGAACAGGTGAGCAGTACTTC. The V call is TRBV27, the J call TRBJ2-7; D perhaps matches TRBD1 (6 bases). The CDR3 has 14 residues. Germline lookup yields CDR1 MNHEY and CDR2 SMNVEV (reference sequence). With 0 bases removed from V and 7 bases from J, the gap between germline ends came to 13 bases.